This is a list of T cell receptor beta chains from one sample in a study of CD8 T cells in Susac syndrome. TCRdb itself ran the immunoSEQ multiplex PCR reads through MiXCR, one entry per CDR3 protein. The repertoire holds tens of thousands of distinct CDR3 sequences, around 93% seen once, with 0.55% to 0.7% in the top ten. Sequencing was carried out using CD8+ T cells from PBMCs. These receptors all come from a human donor with Susac syndrome. Both conserved end residues are part of each CDR3. D genes are given only for firm matches. Not all rows give a size; the values are once, few, many and, for expanded clones, a class.

NA	TRBJ1-1	TRBV5-4	NA	CASSPVRAGDYTEAFF	TGTGCCAGCAGCCCCGTGAGGGCAGGGGACTACACTGAAGCTTTCTTT
NA	TRBJ2-1	TRBV10-3	TRBD2	CAISEDLAGRNNEQFF	TGTGCCATCAGTGAAGATCTAGCGGGGCGAAACAATGAGCAGTTCTTC
NA	TRBJ2-5	TRBV5-6	TRBD1	CASSLEQGVYQETQYF	TGTGCCAGCAGCTTGGAACAGGGGGTATACCAAGAGACCCAGTACTTC
NA	TRBJ1-5	TRBV6-1	TRBD1	CASSDLQGGGNQPQHF	TGTGCCAGCAGTGACTTACAGGGGGGTGGCAATCAGCCCCAGCATTTT
NA	TRBJ2-3	TRBV7-9	NA	CASLGFSGGDTQYF	TGTGCCAGCCTCGGGTTCTCCGGTGGAGATACGCAGTATTTT
NA	TRBJ1-2	TRBV5-1	TRBD1	CASSSPDRDIHYGYTF	TGCGCCAGCAGCTCGCCTGACAGGGACATCCACTATGGCTACACCTTC
NA	TRBJ2-3	TRBV20-1	NA	CSVWTDTQYF	TGCAGTGTGTGGACAGATACGCAGTATTTT
NA	TRBJ1-2	TRBV30	NA	CAWSGGGRDGYTF	TGTGCCTGGAGTGGGGGGGGTAGGGATGGCTACACCTTC
NA	TRBJ2-7	TRBV5-5	TRBD1	CASSSEDRGINEQYF	TGTGCCAGCAGCTCAGAGGACAGGGGTATCAACGAGCAGTACTTC
NA	TRBJ2-7	TRBV28	NA	CASSLIPLNEQYF	TGTGCCAGCAGTTTAATCCCCCTGAACGAGCAGTACTTC
NA	TRBJ2-7	TRBV7-3	NA	CASSLDGDHEQYF	TGTGCCAGCAGCTTGGATGGCGACCACGAGCAGTACTTC
NA	TRBJ2-7	TRBV7-9	TRBD2	CASSPAGGPTTTYEQYF	TGTGCCAGCAGCCCAGCGGGGGGACCCACTACGACCTACGAGCAGTACTTC
NA	TRBJ2-7	TRBV7-9	TRBD1	CASSFETGLDYEQYF	TGTGCCAGCAGCTTCGAGACAGGGTTGGACTACGAGCAGTACTTC
NA	TRBJ2-6	TRBV14	TRBD1	CASSTLDRADSGANVLTF	TGTGCCAGCAGCACCCTTGACAGGGCGGACTCTGGGGCCAACGTCCTGACTTTC
once	TRBJ1-2	TRBV4-2	NA	CASSQADAAGTTFYGYTF	TGTGCCAGCAGCCAAGCGGATGCGGCAGGCACCACCTTCTATGGCTACACCTTC
NA	TRBJ1-2	TRBV2	TRBD1	CASSLTGDYGYTF	TGTGCCAGCTCCTTGACAGGGGACTATGGCTACACCTTC
NA	TRBJ2-2	TRBV12-3/TRBV12-4	TRBD2	CASSTYGLAENTGELFF	TGTGCCAGCAGCACATACGGACTAGCGGAAAACACCGGGGAGCTGTTTTTT
NA	TRBJ2-1	TRBV6-5	TRBD1	CTSSVLRDSSYNEQFF	TGTACCAGCAGCGTACTCAGGGACAGCTCCTACAATGAGCAGTTCTTC
NA	TRBJ2-1	TRBV9	NA	CASSVGGTAHNEQFF	TGTGCCAGCAGCGTAGGTGGGACGGCCCACAATGAGCAGTTCTTC
NA	TRBJ2-2	TRBV7-9	TRBD1	CASLTGSNTGELFF	TGTGCCAGCCTGACAGGGTCAAACACCGGGGAGCTGTTTTTT
NA	TRBJ2-3	TRBV6-4	TRBD2	CASSASGGATDTQYF	TGTGCCAGCAGTGCTAGCGGGGGGGCCACAGATACGCAGTATTTT
NA	TRBJ1-6	TRBV28	NA	CASSFIGGKDSPLHF	TGTGCCAGCAGTTTCATTGGGGGCAAGGATTCACCCCTCCACTTT
NA	TRBJ2-7	TRBV7-8	TRBD1	CASSLGDSPGYEQYF	TGTGCCAGCAGCTTAGGGGACAGTCCCGGCTACGAGCAGTACTTC
NA	TRBJ1-2	TRBV28	TRBD1	CASSRPGTGVWGYTF	TGTGCCAGCAGTCGCCCCGGGACAGGGGTCTGGGGCTACACCTTC
NA	TRBJ2-3	TRBV11-2	TRBD2	CASSLASGGPGDTQYF	TGTGCCAGCAGCTTGGCTAGCGGGGGGCCGGGGGATACGCAGTATTTT
NA	TRBJ2-1	TRBV11-3	NA	CASSLPMGEQFF	TGTGCCAGCAGCCTCCCAATGGGTGAGCAGTTCTTC
NA	TRBJ2-7	TRBV19	NA	CASSIGGIGLYEQYF	TGTGCCAGTAGTATAGGGGGGATCGGGCTATACGAGCAGTACTTC